These T cell receptor beta chains were read from a single sample in a study of blood T cells in healthy people across ages. TCRdb reprocessed the 5' RACE reads with MiXCR, giving one entry per CDR3 protein. The sample contains 1 million or so distinct CDR3 sequences, around 45% of which appear only once. Sequenced sample: blood. The receptor set was obtained from a woman aged 60-75 years in good health. CDR3s include the opening cysteine and the closing phenylalanine or tryptophan. D genes are given only for firm matches. Where a row states a size, it is once, few, many or the class of an expanded clone; other rows omit it.

j_gene: TRBJ2-5
abundance: -
d_gene: TRBD2
v_gene: TRBV5-1
CDR3nt: TGCGCCAGCAGCTTGAGGAGCGGGAGTCTGGAGACCCAGTACTTC
CDR3aa: CASSLRSGSLETQYF

j_gene: TRBJ2-7
abundance: few
d_gene: -
v_gene: TRBV3-1
CDR3nt: TGTGCCAGCAGCCAAGGCGTTCTGGCTGACTACGAGCAGTACTTC
CDR3aa: CASSQGVLADYEQYF

j_gene: TRBJ2-3
abundance: -
d_gene: -
v_gene: TRBV9
CDR3nt: TGTGCCAGCAGCGTAGGGCAGCGAGGGGGAACAGATACGCAGTATTTT
CDR3aa: CASSVGQRGGTDTQYF

j_gene: TRBJ2-1
abundance: -
d_gene: TRBD2
v_gene: TRBV7-9
CDR3nt: TGTGCCAGCAGGGCCAGGACTAGTGGGAGGAGGCCCAATGAGCAGTTCTTC
CDR3aa: CASRARTSGRRPNEQFF

j_gene: TRBJ2-5
abundance: once
d_gene: TRBD1
v_gene: TRBV24-1
CDR3nt: TGTGCCGCCAGTGATGTCCAACAGGGGAGCCAAGAGACCCAGTACTTC
CDR3aa: CAASDVQQGSQETQYF

j_gene: TRBJ2-7
abundance: many
d_gene: -
v_gene: TRBV15
CDR3nt: TGTGCCACCAGCAGAGGTCCCGGACTTACCTACGAGCAGTACTTC
CDR3aa: CATSRGPGLTYEQYF

j_gene: TRBJ2-7
abundance: -
d_gene: TRBD2
v_gene: TRBV7-2
CDR3nt: TGTGCCAGCAGCTCTACACGGGGGGGAGGGGTTATAATCTACGAGCAGTACTTC
CDR3aa: CASSSTRGGGVIIYEQYF

j_gene: TRBJ1-5
abundance: -
d_gene: -
v_gene: TRBV4-2
CDR3nt: TGTGCCAGCAGCTCCAGGGACTCCGGTGATCAGCCCCAGCATTTT
CDR3aa: CASSSRDSGDQPQHF

j_gene: TRBJ2-2
abundance: -
d_gene: -
v_gene: TRBV6-1
CDR3nt: TGTGCCAGCAGTGAAGCGCTCCTGACACTTGGGGGGGAGCTGTTTTTT
CDR3aa: CASSEALLTLGGELFF

j_gene: TRBJ2-3
abundance: few
d_gene: -
v_gene: TRBV21-1
CDR3nt: TGTGCCAGACCGTCTGGAGATGCAGATACGCAGTATTTT
CDR3aa: CARPSGDADTQYF

j_gene: TRBJ2-3
abundance: -
d_gene: -
v_gene: TRBV7-2
CDR3nt: TGTGCCAGCAGCTTAGCGACCCGGGTCTGGGGAGATACGCAGTATTTT
CDR3aa: CASSLATRVWGDTQYF

j_gene: TRBJ2-3
abundance: -
d_gene: TRBD2
v_gene: TRBV28
CDR3nt: TGTGCCAGCAGTTTAGGGCGGGAGGGAAGGGATACGCAGTATTTT
CDR3aa: CASSLGREGRDTQYF